This T cell receptor beta chain was recorded in a study of blood T cell repertoires in COVID-19. The repertoire was sequenced with immunoSEQ multiplex PCR; TCRdb's copy has only in-frame clones and lacks some. The repertoire holds under 300,000 clones, with around four fifths as singletons. Germline V gives CDR1 SGHDT, CDR2 YYEEEE. The CDR3 contains 14 residues. The V and J ends lost 4 bases and 13 bases, in that order; junction bases with no gene match: 9. The TCR was taken from a woman aged 60-70 years with active or convalescent COVID-19. Sequencing input: peripheral blood. The genes are TRBV5-6 and TRBJ1-6, with 9 bases aligning to TRBD1. CDR3 in amino acids: CASSARDRAIPLHF. CDR3 coding DNA: TGTGCCAGCAGCGCCCGGGACAGGGCTATCCCCCTCCACTTT.